The clone carrying this T cell receptor beta chain was seen repeatedly, ten times or more. Its antigen is still unknown. Unique molecular identifiers were incorporated into the prepared TCRbeta library. TCRdb re-called the PCR reads through MiXCR, storing one row per CDR3 protein. Of 280,000 or so distinct CDR3 sequences listed, approximately 10% are singletons. This sample is part of a study of T-cell reconstitution after alpha-beta-depleted transplantation in children. Findings and limits, study-wide: A year had passed since transplant, and T-cell counts and diversity by then came mostly from newly produced T cells. About two months after transplant, alpha-beta T cells reportedly came from several hundred expanded graft clones.

This TCR came from a male patient between 2 and 15 years old who had a stem cell transplant for chronic granulomatous disease, so the T cells may come from the graft donor. Material: peripheral blood, obtained 180 days after TCRalphabeta/CD19-depleted stem cell transplant.

In DNA form, the CDR3 reads TGTGCCATCAGTGAAAACGGGTCCGCGGATACGCAGTATTTT. It codes for CAISENGSADTQYF. The gene calls are TRBV10-3 and TRBJ2-3; no definite D call. Germline V CDR1 and CDR2: ENHRY, SYGVKD. CDR3 length: 14 amino acids. V gave up 3 bases and J gave up 6 bases, with 13 bases separating them.